These 20 T cell receptor beta chains came from one sample sequenced in a study of T cells in Graves' hyperthyroidism and ophthalmopathy. Amplified TCR beta CDR3 regions came from RNA transcripts. The HTBI set primed first-round TCR CDR3 RT-PCR. Each CDR3 protein gets one entry after TCRdb re-called the multiplex PCR reads with MiXCR. The sample contains around 600,000 distinct CDR3 sequences, over 12% of which appear only once. Sequencing was done on a sample of blood. The receptors originated from a woman aged 18-29 years with Graves' ophthalmopathy.

This clonotype has ten or more counts. The chain joins TRBV6-5 to TRBJ1-2; D is possibly TRBD1 (5 bases). Germline V lookup: CDR1 MNHEY, CDR2 SVGAGI. CDR3 length: 13 amino acids. V gave up 2 bases and J gave up 3 bases, with 7 bases separating them. The CDR3 region is CASSYGGDYGYTF. The CDR3 coding sequence is TGTGCCAGCAGTTACGGAGGGGACTATGGCTACACCTTC.

This clonotype came up many times. One end of the junction varies from germline; a read error may be responsible. This chain connects TRBV5-1 to TRBJ2-7; no reliable D call. The CDR3 totals 14 residues. Germline loops: CDR1 SGHRS, CDR2 YFSETQ. The CDR3 protein is CASSLPSSSHEQYF. DNA for the CDR3: TGCGCCAGCAGCTTGCCCAGCAGCTCCCACGAGCAGTACTTC.

There are many counts of this clonotype. The chain has TRBV11-3 and TRBJ2-5, with TRBD1 as a possible D gene (5 bases). The CDR3 has 15 amino acids. Trimming removed 0 bases from V and 3 bases from J, with 11 bases in between. From germline, CDR1 is SGHNT and CDR2 YENEEA. The CDR3 DNA reads TGTGCCAGCAGCTTAGAGTCGACAGTCAAAGAGACCCAGTACTTC. Translating it yields CASSLESTVKETQYF.

The table lists this clonotype with many counts. The chain recombines TRBV30 with TRBJ1-2; no firm D call. The CDR3 covers 12 residues. V was cut by 4 bases and J by 8 bases, with 14 bases left in between. Germline V CDR1 and CDR2: GTSNPN, SVGIG (reference sequence). CDR3 nucleotides: TGTGCCTGGAATGCCCTGGGAGGAGGCTACACCTTC. Translated: CAWNALGGGYTF.

This clonotype came up many times. The rearrangement links TRBV7-8 to TRBJ2-7; weak D call: TRBD2 (6 bases). V lost 2 bases and J lost 5, with 13 bases in between. Looked up from germline, CDR1 is SGHVS and CDR2 is FQNEAQ. The CDR3 is made up of 14 amino acids. CDR3 region: CASSLTGGNNEQYF. CDR3 bases: TGTGCCAGCAGCTTAACCGGAGGGAACAACGAGCAGTACTTC.

The CDR3 sequence: CSAIGGFNGELFF. As DNA, the CDR3 is TGCAGTGCTATAGGGGGTTTTAACGGGGAGCTGTTTTTT. The chain combines TRBV20-1 with TRBJ2-2; D may be TRBD1 (6 bases). Per the germline V gene, CDR1 is DFQATT and CDR2 is SNEGSKA (reference sequence). V was pared by 4 bases and J by 7 bases, with 13 bases between. This CDR3 has 13 amino acids.

In its sample, this clonotype was seen many times. The chain joins TRBV12-3 or TRBV12-4 to TRBJ2-1, with 11 nucleotides matching TRBD2. Trimming took 8 bases from V and 9 from J; bases not matched to a gene: 9. The CDR3 is 14 residues long. The CDR3 protein is CASCPSGRSGEQFF. The DNA of the CDR3 is TGTGCCAGCTGCCCTAGCGGGAGGTCGGGTGAGCAGTTCTTC.

This clonotype was recorded many times. This chain uses TRBV3-1 with TRBJ2-1; TRBD2 agrees at 9 bases. In germline, CDR1 is LGHDT, CDR2 YNNKEL (reference sequence). The V gene end was trimmed by 1 base and the J gene end by 4 bases; junction bases not matched to a gene: 14. The CDR3 has 19 amino acids. CDR3 nucleotide sequence: TGTGCCAGCAGCCAAGTAACCCCGAGCGGGAGGCCCCTATACAATGAGCAGTTCTTC. Translating it yields CASSQVTPSGRPLYNEQFF.

The J gene is TRBJ1-1, the V gene TRBV25-1; a weak D match, TRBD1 (6 bases). V lost 2 bases and J lost 0, with 13 bases in between. The CDR3 is 16 residues long. The V gene's germline CDR1 is MGHDK and CDR2 SYGVNS. CDR3 residues: CASSEGWGALNTEAFF. The CDR3 DNA follows: TGTGCCAGCAGTGAAGGCTGGGGGGCTCTGAACACTGAAGCTTTCTTT.

The genes are TRBV6-1 and TRBJ1-4; D gene unclear. V lost 6 bases and J 4 bases, leaving 9 bases between the germline ends. Germline V CDR1 and CDR2: MNHNS, SASEGT. This CDR3 has 13 amino acids. This CDR3 is CASRPGRNEKLFF. The CDR3 DNA follows: TGTGCCAGCAGGCCGGGCCGTAATGAAAAACTGTTTTTT.

The table lists this clonotype with many counts. The rearrangement links TRBV28 to TRBJ1-1, with 8 nucleotides matching TRBD1. Germline V gives CDR1 MDHEN, CDR2 SYDVKM. V shed 4 bases and J 10 bases; nucleotides not matched to a gene: 5. The CDR3 length is 12 residues. CDR3 sequence: CASSWGQAGAFF. CDR3 nucleotides: TGTGCCAGCAGTTGGGGACAGGCAGGAGCTTTCTTT.

This clonotype has at least ten counts. The rearrangement uses TRBV27 and TRBJ2-2; 15 bases map to TRBD2. The CDR3 extends over 16 amino acids. Germline V gene sequence: CDR1 MNHEY, CDR2 SMNVEV (reference sequence). With 9 bases clipped from V and 5 bases from J, the junction kept 7 bases outside the gene matches. This chain's CDR3 is CASKGLAGGGTGELFF. The CDR3 nucleotides are TGTGCCAGTAAGGGACTAGCGGGAGGAGGGACCGGGGAGCTGTTTTTT.

Many counts were recorded for this clonotype. V gene TRBV20-1 combines with J gene TRBJ2-7, with TRBD2 identical over 10 bases. This CDR3 contains 11 residues. V dropped 7 bases and J dropped 5; count of bases not matched to a gene: 2. Germline V CDR1 and CDR2: DFQATT, SNEGSKA (reference sequence). The DNA for the CDR3 is TGCAGTGGACTAGCGGGTAACGAGCAGTACTTC. Translated, it gives CSGLAGNEQYF.

This rearrangement joins TRBV9 to TRBJ2-2; 12 bases match TRBD2. There are 15 residues in the CDR3. Trimming removed 6 bases from V and 5 bases from J; junction bases left unmatched: 5. The V gene's germline CDR1 is SGDLS and CDR2 YYNGEE. In nucleotides, the CDR3 is TGTGCCAGCACCCTAGGGACTAGCGGGACCGGGGAGCTGTTTTTT. Protein sequence: CASTLGTSGTGELFF.

This clonotype was seen at least ten times. The genes are TRBV27 and TRBJ1-5; D is uncertain. Deletions cut 6 bases from V and 7 bases from J, with 13 bases between. The CDR3 has 13 residues. CDR1 is MNHEY and CDR2 is SMNVEV in the germline V gene (reference sequence). For the CDR3, the DNA is TGTGCCAGCAGGACATCGCCGTCCCAGCCCCAGCATTTT. Translating gives CASRTSPSQPQHF.

In this sample, this clonotype turned up many times. The chain has TRBV20-1 and TRBJ2-1; 10 bases map to TRBD2. Germline V gene data show CDR1 as DFQATT and CDR2 as SNEGSKA (reference sequence). The CDR3 covers 17 residues. The V and J ends lost 2 bases and 0 bases, in that order; junction bases with no gene match: 7. CDR3 sequence: CSARSSGSLSSYNEQFF. The CDR3 bases are TGCAGTGCTAGATCTAGCGGGAGTTTGAGCTCCTACAATGAGCAGTTCTTC.

This clonotype has more than one count but fewer than ten. Possible read error: a much larger clone is one base away. The gene calls are TRBV5-5 and TRBJ2-7; D unresolved. Trimming left V 4 bases short and J 2 bases short, with 10 bases between. Per the germline V gene, CDR1 is SGHKS and CDR2 is YYEKEE (reference sequence). The CDR3 consists of 13 residues. CDR3 sequence (DNA): TGTGCCAGCAGCCCCACGCCGGCCTACGAGCAGTACTTC. The encoded protein is CASSPTPAYEQYF.

The sample holds a few counts of this clonotype. The chain employs TRBV6-1 and TRBJ2-3; D call uncertain. Trimming cost V 8 bases and J 4 bases, with 16 bases left between them. This CDR3 has 14 amino acids. Per germline, CDR1 MNHNS and CDR2 SASEGT. For the CDR3, the DNA is TGTGCCAGCCGAGGTATGGGATCCTCAGATACGCAGTATTTT. Translation: CASRGMGSSDTQYF.

CDR3 in DNA: TGTGCCAGCTCATTTGGAGGGGGAGCCAAAAACATTCAGTACTTC. It encodes CASSFGGGAKNIQYF. The gene calls are TRBV18 and TRBJ2-4, with D tentatively TRBD1 or TRBD2 (6 bases each). Trimming left V 5 bases short and J 0 bases short, with 11 bases between. This CDR3 has 15 residues. The germline gives CDR1 KGHSH, CDR2 LQKENI.

This clonotype was detected ten times or more. V gene TRBV27 combines with J gene TRBJ2-3; unclear D gene. The V end was cut by 6 bases, the J end by 8 bases, with 12 bases between. CDR1 is MNHEY, CDR2 SMNVEV, per germline (reference sequence). The CDR3 totals 12 residues. DNA for the CDR3: TGTGCCAGCAGCCCAGGAATAGGTACGCAGTATTTT. It is translated as CASSPGIGTQYF.